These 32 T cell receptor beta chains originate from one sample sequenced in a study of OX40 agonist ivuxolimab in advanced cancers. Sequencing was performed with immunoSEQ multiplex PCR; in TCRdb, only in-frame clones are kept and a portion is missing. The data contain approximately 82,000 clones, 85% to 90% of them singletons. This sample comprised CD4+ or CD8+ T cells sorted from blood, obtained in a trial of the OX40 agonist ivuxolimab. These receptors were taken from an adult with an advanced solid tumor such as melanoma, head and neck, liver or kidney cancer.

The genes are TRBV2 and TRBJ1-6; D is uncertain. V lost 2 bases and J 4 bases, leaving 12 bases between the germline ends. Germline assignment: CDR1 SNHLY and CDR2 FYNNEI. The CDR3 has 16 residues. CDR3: CASSEFQDHYNSPLHF. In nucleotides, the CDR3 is TGTGCCAGCAGTGAATTTCAGGACCATTATAATTCACCCCTCCACTTT.

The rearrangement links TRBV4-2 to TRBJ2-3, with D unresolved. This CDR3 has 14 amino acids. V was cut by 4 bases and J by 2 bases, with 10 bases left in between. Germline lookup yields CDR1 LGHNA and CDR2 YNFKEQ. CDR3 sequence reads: CASSPGALTDTQYF. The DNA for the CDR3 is TGTGCCAGCAGCCCGGGCGCACTCACAGATACGCAGTATTTT.

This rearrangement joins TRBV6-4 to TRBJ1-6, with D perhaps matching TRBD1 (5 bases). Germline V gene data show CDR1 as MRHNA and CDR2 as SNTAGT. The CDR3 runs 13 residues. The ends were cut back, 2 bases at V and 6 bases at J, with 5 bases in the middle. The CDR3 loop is CASSDRGNSPLHF. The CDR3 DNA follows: TGTGCCAGCAGTGACAGGGGTAATTCACCCCTCCACTTT.

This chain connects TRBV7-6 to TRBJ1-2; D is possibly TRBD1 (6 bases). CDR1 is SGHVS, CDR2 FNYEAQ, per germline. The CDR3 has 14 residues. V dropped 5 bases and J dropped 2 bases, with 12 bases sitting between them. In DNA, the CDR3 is TGTGCCAGCAGCCGGCAACAGGGAAACTATGGCTACACCTTC. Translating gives CASSRQQGNYGYTF.

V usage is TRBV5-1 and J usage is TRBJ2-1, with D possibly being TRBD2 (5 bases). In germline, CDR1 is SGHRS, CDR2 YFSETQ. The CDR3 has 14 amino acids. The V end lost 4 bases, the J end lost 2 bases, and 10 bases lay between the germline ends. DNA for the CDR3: TGCGCCAGCAGCGGCGGGCGAGCCTACAATGAGCAGTTCTTC. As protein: CASSGGRAYNEQFF.

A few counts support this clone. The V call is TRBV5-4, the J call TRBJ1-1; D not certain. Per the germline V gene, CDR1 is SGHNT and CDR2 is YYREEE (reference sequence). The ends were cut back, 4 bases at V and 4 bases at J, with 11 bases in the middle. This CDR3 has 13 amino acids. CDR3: CASSQVGITEAFF. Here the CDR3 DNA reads TGTGCCAGCAGCCAAGTAGGGATCACTGAAGCTTTCTTT.

The CDR3: CASSLDSRTGELFF. The CDR3 DNA is TGTGCCAGCAGCTTAGATTCGAGGACCGGGGAGCTGTTTTTT. The chain links TRBV11-3 to TRBJ2-2; D is uncertain. From germline, CDR1 is SGHNT and CDR2 YENEEA. This CDR3 has 14 amino acids. V lost 0 bases, J lost 5 bases, and 7 bases lay in between.

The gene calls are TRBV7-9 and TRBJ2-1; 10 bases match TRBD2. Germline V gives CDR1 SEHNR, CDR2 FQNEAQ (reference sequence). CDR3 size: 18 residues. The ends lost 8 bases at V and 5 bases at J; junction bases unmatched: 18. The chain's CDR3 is CASSILRASGRLDNEQFF. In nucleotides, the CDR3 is TGTGCCAGCTCAATCCTCCGGGCTAGCGGGAGACTTGACAATGAGCAGTTCTTC.

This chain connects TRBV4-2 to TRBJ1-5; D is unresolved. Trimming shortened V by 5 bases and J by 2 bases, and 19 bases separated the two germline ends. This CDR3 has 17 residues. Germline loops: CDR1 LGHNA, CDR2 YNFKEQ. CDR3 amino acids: CASSLDVTQAGNQPQHF. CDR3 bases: TGTGCCAGCAGCTTAGACGTTACTCAGGCTGGCAATCAGCCCCAGCATTTT.

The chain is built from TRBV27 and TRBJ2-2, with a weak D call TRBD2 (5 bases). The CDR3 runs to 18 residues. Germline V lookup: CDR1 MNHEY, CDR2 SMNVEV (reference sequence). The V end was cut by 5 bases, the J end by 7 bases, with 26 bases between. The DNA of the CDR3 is TGTGCCAGCAGTCCCTTTCGGAGTCTAGCCGCCAAGGGCGGGGAGCTGTTTTTT. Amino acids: CASSPFRSLAAKGGELFF.

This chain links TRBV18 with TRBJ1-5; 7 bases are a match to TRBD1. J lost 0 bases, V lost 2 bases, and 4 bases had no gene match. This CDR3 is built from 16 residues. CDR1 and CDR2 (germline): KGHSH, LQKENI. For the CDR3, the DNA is TGTGCCAGCTCACCAGCAGGGGGATATAGCAATCAGCCCCAGCATTTT. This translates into CASSPAGGYSNQPQHF. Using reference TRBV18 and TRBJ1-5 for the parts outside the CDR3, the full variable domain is NAGVMQNPRHLVRRRGQEARLRCSPMKGHSHVYWYRQLPEEGLKFMVYLQKENIIDESGMPKERFSAEFPKEGPSILRIQQVVRGDSAAYFCASSPAGGYSNQPQHFGDGTRLSIL.

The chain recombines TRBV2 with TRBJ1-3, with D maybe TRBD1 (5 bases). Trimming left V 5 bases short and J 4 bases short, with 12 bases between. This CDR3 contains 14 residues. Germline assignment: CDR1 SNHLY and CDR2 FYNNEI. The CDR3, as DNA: TGTGCCAGCAGTTCCCAGGGATCCGGAAACACCATATATTTT. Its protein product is CASSSQGSGNTIYF. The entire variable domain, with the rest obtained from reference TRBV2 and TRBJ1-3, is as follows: EPEVTQTPSHQVTQMGQEVILRCVPISNHLYFYWYRQILGQKVEFLVSFYNNEISEKSEIFDDQFSVERPDGSNFTLKIRSTKLEDSAMYFCASSSQGSGNTIYFGEGSWLTVV.

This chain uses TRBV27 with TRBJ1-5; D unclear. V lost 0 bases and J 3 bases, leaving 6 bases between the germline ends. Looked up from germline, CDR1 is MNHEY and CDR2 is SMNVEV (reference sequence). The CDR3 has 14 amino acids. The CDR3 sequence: CASSLSSFNQPQHF. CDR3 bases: TGTGCCAGCAGTTTATCGTCGTTCAATCAGCCCCAGCATTTT.

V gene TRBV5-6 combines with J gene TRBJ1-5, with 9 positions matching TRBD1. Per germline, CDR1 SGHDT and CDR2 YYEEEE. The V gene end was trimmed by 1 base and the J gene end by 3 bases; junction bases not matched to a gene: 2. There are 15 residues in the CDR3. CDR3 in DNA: TGTGCCAGCAGCTTGTGGGACAGGGTCAATCAGCCCCAGCATTTT. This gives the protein CASSLWDRVNQPQHF.

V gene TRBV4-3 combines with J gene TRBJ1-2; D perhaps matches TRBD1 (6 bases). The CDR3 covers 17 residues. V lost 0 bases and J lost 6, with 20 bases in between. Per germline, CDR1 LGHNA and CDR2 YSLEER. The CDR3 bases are TGCGCCAGCAGCCAAGATTTGAGGGGGGCGCGGCCAAATGGCTACACCTTC. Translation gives CASSQDLRGARPNGYTF.

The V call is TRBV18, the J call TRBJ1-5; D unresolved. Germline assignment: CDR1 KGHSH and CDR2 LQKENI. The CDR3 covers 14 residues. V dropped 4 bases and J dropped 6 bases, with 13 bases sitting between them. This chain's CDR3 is CASSLKGIGQPQHF. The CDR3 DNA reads TGTGCCAGCTCACTGAAGGGAATCGGTCAGCCCCAGCATTTT. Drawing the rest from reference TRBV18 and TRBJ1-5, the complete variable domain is NAGVMQNPRHLVRRRGQEARLRCSPMKGHSHVYWYRQLPEEGLKFMVYLQKENIIDESGMPKERFSAEFPKEGPSILRIQQVVRGDSAAYFCASSLKGIGQPQHFGDGTRLSIL.

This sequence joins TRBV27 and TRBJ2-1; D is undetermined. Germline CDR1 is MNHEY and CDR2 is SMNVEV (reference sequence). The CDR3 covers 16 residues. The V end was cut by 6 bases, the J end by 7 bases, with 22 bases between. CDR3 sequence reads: CASSYMDGKDFNEQFF. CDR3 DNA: TGTGCCAGCAGCTACATGGACGGCAAAGACTTTAATGAGCAGTTCTTC.

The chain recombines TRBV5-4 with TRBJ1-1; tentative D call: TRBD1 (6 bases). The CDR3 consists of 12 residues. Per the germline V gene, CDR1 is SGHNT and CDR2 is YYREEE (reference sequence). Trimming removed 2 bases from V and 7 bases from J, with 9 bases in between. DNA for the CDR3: TGTGCCAGCAGCTTACAGGGACGTGAAGCTTTCTTT. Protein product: CASSLQGREAFF.

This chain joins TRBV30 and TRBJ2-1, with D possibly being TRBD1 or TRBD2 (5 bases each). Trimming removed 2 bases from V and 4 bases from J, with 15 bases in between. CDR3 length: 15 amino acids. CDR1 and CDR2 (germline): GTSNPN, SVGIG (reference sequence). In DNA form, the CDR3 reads TGTGCCTGGAGTCTGCCCCGGGACCAGTACAATGAGCAGTTCTTC. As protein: CAWSLPRDQYNEQFF.

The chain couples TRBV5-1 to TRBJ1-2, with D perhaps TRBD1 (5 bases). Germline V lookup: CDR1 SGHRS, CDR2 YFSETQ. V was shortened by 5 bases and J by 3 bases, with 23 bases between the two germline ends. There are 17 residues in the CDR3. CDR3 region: CASSKQAGLQGDYGYTF. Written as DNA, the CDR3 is TGCGCCAGCAGTAAACAGGCAGGCCTCCAGGGAGACTATGGCTACACCTTC. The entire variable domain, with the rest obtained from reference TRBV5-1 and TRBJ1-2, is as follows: KAGVTQTPRYLIKTRGQQVTLSCSPISGHRSVSWYQQTPGQGLQFLFEYFSETQRNKGNFPGRFSGRQFSNSRSEMNVSTLELGDSALYLCASSKQAGLQGDYGYTFGSGTRLTVV.

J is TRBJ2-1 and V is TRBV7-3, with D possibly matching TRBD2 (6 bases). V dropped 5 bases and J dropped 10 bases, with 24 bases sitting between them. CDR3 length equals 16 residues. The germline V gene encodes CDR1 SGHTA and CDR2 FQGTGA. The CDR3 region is CASSPRGTLSRSEQFF. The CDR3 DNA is TGTGCCAGCAGCCCACGGGGGACCCTCTCCAGGAGCGAGCAGTTCTTC.

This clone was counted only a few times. The CDR3 DNA sequence: TGTGCCAGCAGTTCACAGGGAGTAAGTACTGAAGCTTTCTTT. Translation: CASSSQGVSTEAFF. V usage is TRBV7-9 and J usage is TRBJ1-1; D might be TRBD1 (6 bases). V shed 6 bases and J shed 5 bases, with 16 bases lying between them. In germline, CDR1 is SEHNR, CDR2 FQNEAQ (reference sequence). CDR3 length equals 14 residues.

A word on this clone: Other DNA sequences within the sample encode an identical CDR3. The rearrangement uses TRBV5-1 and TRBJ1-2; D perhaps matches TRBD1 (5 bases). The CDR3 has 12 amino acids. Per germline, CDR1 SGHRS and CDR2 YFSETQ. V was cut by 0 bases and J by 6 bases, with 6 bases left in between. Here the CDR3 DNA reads TGCGCCAGCAGCTTGGAGGGGAATGGCTACACCTTC. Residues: CASSLEGNGYTF.

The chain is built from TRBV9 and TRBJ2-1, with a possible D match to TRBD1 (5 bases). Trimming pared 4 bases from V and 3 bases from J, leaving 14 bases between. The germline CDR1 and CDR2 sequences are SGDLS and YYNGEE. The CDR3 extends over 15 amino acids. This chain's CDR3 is CASSPRGPFYNEQFF. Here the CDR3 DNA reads TGTGCCAGCAGCCCAAGGGGCCCCTTCTACAATGAGCAGTTCTTC. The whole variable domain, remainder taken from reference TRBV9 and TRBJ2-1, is DSGVTQTPKHLITATGQRVTLRCSPRSGDLSVYWYQQSLDQGLQFLIQYYNGEERAKGNILERFSAQQFPDLHSELNLSSLELGDSALYFCASSPRGPFYNEQFFGPGTRLTVL.

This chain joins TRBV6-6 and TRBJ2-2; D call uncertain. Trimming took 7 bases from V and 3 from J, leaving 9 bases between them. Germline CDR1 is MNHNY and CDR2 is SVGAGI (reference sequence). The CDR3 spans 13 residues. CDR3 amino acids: CASTPADTGELFF. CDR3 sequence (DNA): TGTGCCAGCACACCGGCGGACACCGGGGAGCTGTTTTTT.

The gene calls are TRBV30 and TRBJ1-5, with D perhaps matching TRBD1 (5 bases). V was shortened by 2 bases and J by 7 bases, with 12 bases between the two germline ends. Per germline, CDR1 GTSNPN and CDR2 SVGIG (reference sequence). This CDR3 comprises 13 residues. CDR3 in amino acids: CAWSLGGWQPQHF. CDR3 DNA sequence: TGTGCCTGGAGTTTGGGGGGATGGCAGCCCCAGCATTTT.

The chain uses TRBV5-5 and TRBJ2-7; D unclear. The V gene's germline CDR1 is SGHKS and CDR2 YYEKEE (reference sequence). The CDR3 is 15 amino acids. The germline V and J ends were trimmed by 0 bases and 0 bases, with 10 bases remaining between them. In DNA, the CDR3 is TGTGCCAGCAGCTTGGTTCCACTCCACTCCTACGAGCAGTACTTC. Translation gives CASSLVPLHSYEQYF.

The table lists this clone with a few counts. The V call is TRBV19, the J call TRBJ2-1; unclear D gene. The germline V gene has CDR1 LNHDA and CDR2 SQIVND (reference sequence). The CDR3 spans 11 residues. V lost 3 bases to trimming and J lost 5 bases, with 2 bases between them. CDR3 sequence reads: CASSMNNEQFF. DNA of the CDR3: TGTGCCAGTAGTATGAACAATGAGCAGTTCTTC.

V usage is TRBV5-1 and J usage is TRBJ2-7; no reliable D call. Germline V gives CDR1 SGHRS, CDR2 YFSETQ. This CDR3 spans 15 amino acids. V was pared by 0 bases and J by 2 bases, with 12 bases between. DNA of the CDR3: TGCGCCAGCAGCTTGGAGGTTGACCGAGCCTACGAGCAGTACTTC. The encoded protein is CASSLEVDRAYEQYF.

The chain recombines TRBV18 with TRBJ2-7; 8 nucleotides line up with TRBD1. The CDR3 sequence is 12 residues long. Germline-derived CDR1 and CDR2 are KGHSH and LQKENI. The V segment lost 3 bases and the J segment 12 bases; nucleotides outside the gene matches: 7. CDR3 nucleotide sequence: TGTGCCAGCTCACCGAGGGACAGGTTGATGTACTTC. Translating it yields CASSPRDRLMYF.

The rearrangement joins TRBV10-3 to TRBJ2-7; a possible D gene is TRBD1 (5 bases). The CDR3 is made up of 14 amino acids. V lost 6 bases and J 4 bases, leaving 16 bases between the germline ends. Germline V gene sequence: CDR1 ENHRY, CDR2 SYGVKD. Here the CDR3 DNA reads TGTGCCATCAGAGAGACAGTTCGCTCTTACGAGCAGTACTTC. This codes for CAIRETVRSYEQYF.

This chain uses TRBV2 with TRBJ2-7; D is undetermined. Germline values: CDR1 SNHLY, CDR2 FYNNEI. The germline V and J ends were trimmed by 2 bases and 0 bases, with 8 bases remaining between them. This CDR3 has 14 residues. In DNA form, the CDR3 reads TGTGCCAGCAGTGAAACGGCCAACTCCTACGAGCAGTACTTC. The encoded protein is CASSETANSYEQYF.